The 31 T cell receptor beta chains given below trace back to one sample, sequenced in a study of T cells after yellow fever vaccination. MiXCR was run by TCRdb on the 5' RACE reads, yielding one entry per CDR3 protein. The data contain some 400,000 distinct CDR3 sequences, around a sixth of them singletons. The input for sequencing was PBMCs, taken before the yellow fever booster vaccination. These receptors were collected from a man younger than 30 who received the YFV17D yellow fever vaccine.

The sample holds many counts of this clonotype. This rearrangement joins TRBV12-3 or TRBV12-4 to TRBJ2-3, with D maybe TRBD1 (6 bases). This CDR3 region has 13 residues. V lost 6 bases to trimming and J lost 2 bases, with 9 bases between them. The CDR3 DNA sequence: TGTGCCAGCAGGGGGGACACCACAGATACGCAGTATTTT. Translation: CASRGDTTDTQYF.

The sample holds one count of this clonotype. The rearrangement uses TRBV6-5 and TRBJ2-3, with D tentatively TRBD2 (5 bases). Trimming took 2 bases from V and 4 from J, leaving 10 bases between them. Germline CDR1 and CDR2: MNHEY and SVGAGI. The CDR3 spans 14 residues. Here the CDR3 DNA reads TGTGCCAGCAGTTACACGAGCGGAGCAGATACGCAGTATTTT. It translates to CASSYTSGADTQYF.

The J gene is TRBJ2-4, the V gene TRBV7-2; D remains unclear. With 6 bases removed from V and 0 bases from J, the gap between germline ends came to 12 bases. The CDR3 covers 15 residues. Per the germline V gene, CDR1 is SGHTA and CDR2 is FQGNSA. CDR3 bases: TGTGCCAGCAGGTCCGATTTGGGAGCCAAAAACATTCAGTACTTC. It translates to CASRSDLGAKNIQYF.

There are a few counts of this clonotype. This chain joins TRBV12-3 or TRBV12-4 and TRBJ2-3, with unresolved D. With 4 bases removed from V and 1 base from J, the gap between germline ends came to 9 bases. The CDR3 has 14 residues. The CDR3 coding sequence is TGTGCCAGCAGTTCTGGGTTGGGCACAGATACGCAGTATTTT. Its protein is CASSSGLGTDTQYF.

The rearrangement joins TRBV7-9 to TRBJ2-5; D is undetermined. The V gene lost 2 bases and the J gene lost 5 bases, with 9 bases spanning the gap. The V gene's germline CDR1 is SEHNR and CDR2 FQNEAQ (reference sequence). There are 13 residues in the CDR3. DNA of the CDR3: TGTGCCAGCAGCTTACCCCCCCGGGAGACCCAGTACTTC. Its translation is CASSLPPRETQYF.

This clonotype was recorded a few times. The chain joins TRBV5-1 to TRBJ2-7; D possibly corresponds to TRBD2 (6 bases). Trimming cost V 5 bases and J 0 bases, with 15 bases left between them. CDR3 length equals 15 residues. Germline V gene sequence: CDR1 SGHRS, CDR2 YFSETQ. The CDR3 nucleotides read TGCGCCAGCAGGGGGGGTGGGACGAACTCCTACGAGCAGTACTTC. Protein product: CASRGGGTNSYEQYF.

At least ten counts were recorded for this clonotype. The rearrangement links TRBV18 to TRBJ1-5, with D possibly being TRBD1 (6 bases). Trimming removed 4 bases from V and 8 bases from J, with 21 bases in between. The germline gives CDR1 KGHSH, CDR2 LQKENI. This CDR3 contains 16 residues. As DNA, the CDR3 is TGTGCCAGCTCACATACGGCAGGGACTGAGGGGGAGCCCCAGCATTTT. Residues: CASSHTAGTEGEPQHF.

This clonotype came up a few times. The J gene is TRBJ1-1, the V gene TRBV7-2; D call uncertain. The CDR3 extends over 14 amino acids. Trimming left V 4 bases short and J 1 base short, with 10 bases between. Germline CDR1 reads SGHTA; CDR2 reads FQGNSA. The CDR3, as DNA: TGTGCCAGCAGCTCTAACCCTAGGAACACTGAAGCTTTCTTT. As protein: CASSSNPRNTEAFF.

The rearrangement joins TRBV6-5 to TRBJ1-2, with D perhaps TRBD1 (5 bases). V lost 0 bases and J lost 5, with 16 bases in between. Germline CDR1 MNHEY, CDR2 SVGAGI. There are 16 residues in the CDR3. The CDR3 bases are TGTGCCAGCAGTTACTCGGGCAGGGAGGCCCCTTATGGCTACACCTTC. Its translation: CASSYSGREAPYGYTF.

V and J are TRBV20-1 and TRBJ2-7, with TRBD1 as a possible D gene (6 bases). In germline, CDR1 is DFQATT, CDR2 SNEGSKA (reference sequence). The length of the CDR3 is 13 residues. Trimming took 2 bases from V and 0 from J, leaving 8 bases between them. The CDR3 region is CSARRTDSYEQYF. The CDR3, as DNA: TGCAGTGCTAGAAGGACAGACTCCTACGAGCAGTACTTC.

The V gene is TRBV7-3, the J gene TRBJ2-5; 8 bases match TRBD2. V lost 0 bases to trimming and J lost 9 bases; unmatched junction nucleotides: 6. The CDR3 loop spans 14 amino acids. Germline CDR1 reads SGHTA; CDR2 reads FQGTGA. For the CDR3, the DNA is TGTGCCAGCAGCTTAACGGCAACGGGGGGGCCCCAGTACTTC. Amino acid sequence: CASSLTATGGPQYF.

This clonotype was recorded many times. The chain carries TRBV6-2 or TRBV6-3 and TRBJ2-4; D gene unclear. There are 15 residues in the CDR3. Trimming removed 2 bases from V and 7 bases from J, with 15 bases in between. Germline V gene sequence: CDR1 MNHEY, CDR2 SVGEGT. The CDR3 protein is CASSYDGEVGNIQYF. CDR3 in DNA: TGTGCCAGCAGTTACGATGGCGAAGTTGGGAACATTCAGTACTTC.

The genes are TRBV18 and TRBJ2-3; D may be TRBD1 (6 bases). Between the trimmed V and J ends, which lost 1 base and 1 base, there was a span of 9 bases. Germline values: CDR1 KGHSH, CDR2 LQKENI. This CDR3 is built from 15 residues. In DNA, the CDR3 is TGTGCCAGCTCACCACGGGGGCCTCGCACAGATACGCAGTATTTT. Residues: CASSPRGPRTDTQYF.

The chain uses TRBV5-1 and TRBJ2-3; 10 positions match TRBD2. The germline V gene encodes CDR1 SGHRS and CDR2 YFSETQ. V lost 0 bases, J lost 6 bases, and 4 bases stayed unmatched. The CDR3 covers 15 residues. The CDR3 DNA is TGCGCCAGCAGCTTGGGACTGACTAGCGGGGATACGCAGTATTTT. It yields the protein CASSLGLTSGDTQYF. Looking up the rest from reference TRBV5-1 and TRBJ2-3 gives the full variable domain: KAGVTQTPRYLIKTRGQQVTLSCSPISGHRSVSWYQQTPGQGLQFLFEYFSETQRNKGNFPGRFSGRQFSNSRSEMNVSTLELGDSALYLCASSLGLTSGDTQYFGPGTRLTVL.

This clonotype has a count of ten or more. The chain has TRBV5-1 and TRBJ2-1; no clear D gene. Germline CDR1 reads SGHRS; CDR2 reads YFSETQ. The CDR3 covers 11 residues. V gave up 0 bases and J gave up 10 bases, with 5 bases separating them. The CDR3 loop reads CASSLEQEQFF. The CDR3, as DNA: TGCGCCAGCAGCTTGGAACAGGAGCAGTTCTTC.

This clonotype was seen only a few times. The chain has TRBV2 and TRBJ1-5; D not certain. This CDR3 region has 14 residues. The germline V gene has CDR1 SNHLY and CDR2 FYNNEI. With 7 bases removed from V and 2 bases from J, the gap between germline ends came to 12 bases. This CDR3 reads CASNAGNRNQPQHF. The CDR3 nucleotides read TGTGCCAGCAACGCCGGGAACCGCAATCAGCCCCAGCATTTT.

The table lists this clonotype with a few counts. J is TRBJ2-7 and V is TRBV29-1, with D perhaps TRBD1 (6 bases). Trimming took 7 bases from V and 3 from J, leaving 13 bases between them. CDR1 is SQVTM and CDR2 is ANQGSEA in the germline V gene. The CDR3 extends over 12 amino acids. The CDR3 spells CSAAGRGYEQYF. In nucleotides, the CDR3 is TGCAGCGCCGCGGGCAGGGGCTACGAGCAGTACTTC.

This chain connects TRBV13 to TRBJ2-2; D unclear. This CDR3 region has 11 residues. CDR1 and CDR2 from the germline V gene are PRHDT and FYEKMQ (reference sequence). CDR3 DNA sequence: TGTGGGACCCGGAACACCGGGGAGCTGTTTTTT. Residues: CGTRNTGELFF.

Ten or more counts support this clonotype. The V and J genes are TRBV20-1 and TRBJ2-5; 7 bases map to TRBD2. Germline CDR1 reads DFQATT; CDR2 reads SNEGSKA (reference sequence). The length of the CDR3 is 16 residues. The V and J ends lost 0 bases and 5 bases, in that order; junction bases with no gene match: 12. The DNA of the CDR3 is TGCAGTGCTAGAGATCGGTCCCCGGCGGGGGACGAGACCCAGTACTTC. Its translation is CSARDRSPAGDETQYF.

This clonotype was counted only a few times. The V gene is TRBV20-1, the J gene TRBJ2-3, with 7 bases lining up with TRBD1. With 1 base clipped from V and 3 bases from J, the junction kept 10 bases outside the gene matches. This CDR3 has 16 amino acids. Germline CDR1 and CDR2: DFQATT and SNEGSKA (reference sequence). The CDR3 DNA is TGCAGTGCTAGAGCTGACAGGGAATCTTGGACAGATACGCAGTATTTT. Residues: CSARADRESWTDTQYF.

The CDR3 DNA reads as TGTGCCAGCAGTTACGGAGCTCGGCGGGGGGGCCAAGATACGCAGTATTTT. This codes for CASSYGARRGGQDTQYF. The rearrangement links TRBV6-2 or TRBV6-3 to TRBJ2-3; 9 bases agree with TRBD2. The CDR3 runs to 17 residues. The V segment lost 2 bases and the J segment 5 bases; nucleotides outside the gene matches: 11. CDR1 MNHEY and CDR2 SVGEGT come from the germline V gene.

The genes are TRBV29-1 and TRBJ2-1; D might be TRBD2 (7 bases). Trimming removed 4 bases from V and 8 bases from J, with 15 bases in between. The length of the CDR3 is 13 residues. Per the germline V gene, CDR1 is SQVTM and CDR2 is ANQGSEA. CDR3 coding DNA: TGCAGCGTTGTACGCGGGGGCAGGGATGAGCAGTTCTTC. Encoded protein: CSVVRGGRDEQFF.

The table lists this clonotype with many counts. The genes are TRBV5-1 and TRBJ1-6; maybe TRBD1 (5 bases). Trimming pared 7 bases from V and 8 bases from J, leaving 13 bases between. Per germline, CDR1 SGHRS and CDR2 YFSETQ. This CDR3 has 13 residues. The CDR3 sequence is CASSETEDSPLHF. CDR3 sequence (DNA): TGCGCCAGCTCTGAGACAGAAGATTCACCCCTCCACTTT.

This clonotype was found a few times. This sequence joins TRBV12-3 or TRBV12-4 and TRBJ1-1, with D perhaps TRBD1 (5 bases). Trimming took off 7 bases at V and 1 base at J, with 10 bases between the two ends. This CDR3 has 13 residues. The CDR3 DNA sequence: TGTGCCAGCACCCCCGGGGGGAACACTGAAGCTTTCTTT. Translated: CASTPGGNTEAFF.

In this sample, this clonotype turned up a few times. The rearrangement links TRBV7-9 to TRBJ1-2, with 7 positions matching TRBD1. The ends lost 3 bases at V and 8 bases at J; junction bases unmatched: 12. The CDR3 consists of 15 residues. The germline gives CDR1 SEHNR, CDR2 FQNEAQ (reference sequence). The CDR3: CASSFGLQGPKGYTF. Written as DNA, the CDR3 is TGTGCCAGCAGCTTTGGGTTACAGGGGCCTAAGGGCTACACCTTC.

V is TRBV27 and J is TRBJ1-1; D ambiguous. Germline loops: CDR1 MNHEY, CDR2 SMNVEV (reference sequence). The CDR3 extends over 13 amino acids. The ends were cut back, 4 bases at V and 11 bases at J, with 17 bases in the middle. Here the CDR3 reads CASSSKQIGSAFF. The CDR3 DNA reads TGTGCCAGCAGTTCAAAACAGATCGGGTCCGCTTTCTTT.

This sequence joins TRBV20-1 and TRBJ2-1; TRBD1 matches at 8 bases. The CDR3 loop spans 14 amino acids. Germline lookup yields CDR1 DFQATT and CDR2 SNEGSKA (reference sequence). V shed 5 bases, J shed 6 bases, and the junction held 9 bases outside the gene matches. CDR3 nucleotides: TGCAGTGCTCGCTCAGGGGGCTCGGTCAATGAGCAGTTCTTC. It yields the protein CSARSGGSVNEQFF.

A few counts support this clonotype. V is TRBV29-1 and J is TRBJ1-5; D may be TRBD1 (5 bases). The CDR3 length is 14 residues. CDR1 is SQVTM and CDR2 is ANQGSEA in the germline V gene. V was trimmed by 5 bases and J by 2 bases, leaving 13 bases between them. CDR3 DNA sequence: TGCAGCGTTAAGTTAGGGGTTGGCAATCAGCCCCAGCATTTT. Translated, it gives CSVKLGVGNQPQHF.

The CDR3 protein is CASSQSITGGLSHNEQFF. The CDR3 DNA sequence: TGCGCCAGCAGTCAATCGATAACCGGGGGGCTTTCCCACAATGAGCAGTTCTTC. The chain has TRBV23-1 and TRBJ2-1, with a possible D match to TRBD2 (7 bases). TRBV23-1 is annotated as an ORF whose role is uncertain. Trimming cost V 0 bases and J 5 bases, with 20 bases left between them. The CDR3 contains 18 residues.

This clonotype was recorded a few times. The chain carries TRBV7-2 and TRBJ1-4, with a tentative D call TRBD1 (5 bases). Germline CDR1 and CDR2: SGHTA and FQGNSA. The CDR3 extends over 16 amino acids. Deletions cut 6 bases from V and 7 bases from J, with 21 bases between. CDR3 DNA: TGTGCCAGCAGTTCACCCCTGGGGGGAGGAGGTGAAAAACTGTTTTTT. Translating gives CASSSPLGGGGEKLFF.

This clonotype was counted a few times. This chain connects TRBV4-1 to TRBJ1-6; maybe TRBD1 (6 bases). Germline loops: CDR1 MGHRA, CDR2 YSYEKL. Trimming stripped 6 bases from V and 10 bases from J, with 16 bases between. This CDR3 contains 14 residues. The CDR3 nucleotides read TGCGCCAGCAGGTCAACAGGGATTCCATCACCCCTCCACTTT. It encodes CASRSTGIPSPLHF.